The 9 T cell receptor beta chains below come from one sample, sequenced in a study of T cell repertoires in cytomegalovirus infection. Their target antigens are unknown. TCRdb analysed the reads with MiXCR anew, one entry per CDR3 protein. The sample lists about 920,000 distinct CDR3 sequences, approximately 30% occurring once. The material sequenced was cultured CD8+ T cells from PBMCs, taken from culture after CMV antigen stimulation. Every receptor here comes from a human donor in good health (CMV status not recorded). Some clones in this sample may be carry-over from other donors' samples.

The chain is built from TRBV14 and TRBJ2-1; D is ambiguous. The ends were cut back, 0 bases at V and 9 bases at J, with 9 bases in the middle. The CDR3 length is 13 residues. The germline V gene encodes CDR1 SGHDN and CDR2 FVKESK. CDR3 amino acids: CASSQDARAEQFF. CDR3 DNA: TGTGCCAGCAGCCAAGACGCCCGAGCTGAGCAGTTCTTC. Full variable domain (remainder filled in from reference TRBV14 and TRBJ2-1): EAGVTQFPSHSVIEKGQTVTLRCDPISGHDNLYWYRRVMGKEIKFLLHFVKESKQDESGMPNNRFLAERTGGTYSTLKVQPAELEDSGVYFCASSQDARAEQFFGPGTRLTVL.

The gene calls are TRBV9 and TRBJ2-1, with TRBD2 as a possible D gene (5 bases). Germline values: CDR1 SGDLS, CDR2 YYNGEE. The V gene lost 3 bases and the J gene lost 1 base, with 17 bases spanning the gap. The CDR3 runs to 17 residues. This CDR3 is CASSAPGVAVSYNEQFF. The CDR3 coding sequence is TGTGCCAGCAGCGCTCCCGGGGTAGCTGTTTCCTACAATGAGCAGTTCTTC.

The V and J genes are TRBV29-1 and TRBJ2-1; D not certain. With 7 bases removed from V and 3 bases from J, the gap between germline ends came to 16 bases. The germline V gene encodes CDR1 SQVTM and CDR2 ANQGSEA. The CDR3 spans 14 residues. CDR3 in DNA: TGCAGCGCCCAAATCCCAGCACTCTACAATGAGCAGTTCTTC. It is translated as CSAQIPALYNEQFF.

The chain is built from TRBV6-6 and TRBJ2-5, with 10 bases aligning to TRBD1. CDR3 size: 16 residues. CDR1 is MNHNY and CDR2 is SVGAGI in the germline V gene (reference sequence). The V and J ends lost 5 bases and 2 bases, in that order; junction bases with no gene match: 8. The CDR3 DNA reads TGTGCCAGCAGTAACCCCACGGACAGGGGGCAAGAGACCCAGTACTTC. Protein product: CASSNPTDRGQETQYF.

This clonotype was observed a few times. The DNA of the CDR3 is TGTGCCAGCAGCTTAGGGGGGACAGGGGACTATCAGCCCCAGCATTTT. The encoded protein is CASSLGGTGDYQPQHF. This chain joins TRBV7-6 and TRBJ1-5; 10 nucleotides align to TRBD1. Looked up from germline, CDR1 is SGHVS and CDR2 is FNYEAQ. The junction had 5 bases not matched to a gene; V was cut back by 1 base and J by 5 bases. There are 16 residues in the CDR3.

The chain has TRBV28 and TRBJ2-7; the match to TRBD1 covers 7 bases. The CDR3 extends over 14 amino acids. Per the germline V gene, CDR1 is MDHEN and CDR2 is SYDVKM. V shed 5 bases and J 5 bases; nucleotides not matched to a gene: 9. The chain's CDR3 is CASSETGSPNEQYV. For the CDR3, the DNA is TGTGCCAGCAGTGAGACAGGGAGCCCCAACGAGCAGTACGTC.

The chain couples TRBV4-3 to TRBJ2-1, with 13 bases lining up with TRBD2. After removal of 3 bases from V and 4 bases from J, the junction contained 6 bases not matched to a gene. This CDR3 contains 17 residues. The germline V gene encodes CDR1 LGHNA and CDR2 YSLEER. The CDR3 is CASSQGLAGSLYNEQFF. Here the CDR3 DNA reads TGCGCCAGCAGCCAGGGACTAGCGGGGTCGTTATACAATGAGCAGTTCTTC.

The sample holds a few counts of this clonotype. This chain connects TRBV15 to TRBJ2-7, with 7 bases lining up with TRBD2. Trimming took 0 bases from V and 0 from J; bases not matched to a gene: 5. The CDR3 extends over 16 amino acids. The germline V gene encodes CDR1 LNHNV and CDR2 YYDKDF (reference sequence). As DNA, the CDR3 is TGTGCCACCAGCAGAGAAGAGGGAGGGAGCTCCTACGAGCAGTACTTC. Residues: CATSREEGGSSYEQYF.

This clonotype was detected a few times. The junction differs from germline at one of its ends, possibly a read error. This sequence joins TRBV5-1 and TRBJ2-1; weak D call: TRBD2 (6 bases). CDR3 length: 14 amino acids. Germline V CDR1 and CDR2: SGHRS, YFSETQ. DNA of the CDR3: TGTGCCAGCAGATTCCGCGGGACCTACAATGAGCAGTTCTTC. The encoded protein is CASRFRGTYNEQFF. Combining the CDR3 with reference TRBV5-1 and TRBJ2-1 gives the whole variable domain KAGVTQTPRYLIKTRGQQVTLSCSPISGHRSVSWYQQTPGQGLQFLFEYFSETQRNKGNFPGRFSGRQFSNSRSEMNVSTLELGDSALYLCASRFRGTYNEQFFGPGTRLTVL.